A selection of T cell receptor beta chains follows, all from one sample in a study of blood T cell repertoires in COVID-19. The data were produced by immunoSEQ multiplex PCR, yet TCRdb's version contains in-frame clones alone and is incomplete. The sample consists of 300,000 to 400,000 clones, roughly 90% of them appearing once. Sequenced: PBMCs or T cells enriched from blood (not recorded which). These receptors were taken from a young woman with acute COVID-19. The CDR3 runs from the conserved cysteine through the conserved F or W. D genes are given only for firm matches. The size of a clone is reported for some rows only, either as once, few or many, or as a class for expanded clones.

v_call: TRBV3-1/TRBV3-2; d_call: -; j_call: TRBJ1-5; clone_size: once; cdr3_nt: TGTGCCAGCAGCCCGTCAGGGTACAATCAGCCCCAGCATTTT; cdr3_aa: CASSPSGYNQPQHF
v_call: TRBV5-5; d_call: -; j_call: TRBJ2-7; clone_size: -; cdr3_nt: TGTGCCAGCAGCTTGGGGCCCGAGCAGTACTTC; cdr3_aa: CASSLGPEQYF
v_call: TRBV9; d_call: -; j_call: TRBJ1-4; clone_size: -; cdr3_nt: TGTGCCAGCAGCAGGCGACAGGCCGAAAATGAAAAACTGTTTTTT; cdr3_aa: CASSRRQAENEKLFF
v_call: TRBV6-2/TRBV6-3; d_call: TRBD1; j_call: TRBJ2-7; clone_size: -; cdr3_nt: TGTGCCAGCAGTTACTCGCTAGGGACAGGCGACTACGAGCAGTACTTC; cdr3_aa: CASSYSLGTGDYEQYF
v_call: TRBV7-3; d_call: -; j_call: TRBJ1-1; clone_size: -; cdr3_nt: TGTGCCAGCAGCTTTTACAGGGATACTGAAGCTTTCTTT; cdr3_aa: CASSFYRDTEAFF
v_call: TRBV12-3/TRBV12-4; d_call: -; j_call: TRBJ2-3; clone_size: -; cdr3_nt: TGTGCCAGCACCCTCATCACGGGGGATACGCAGTATTTT; cdr3_aa: CASTLITGDTQYF
v_call: TRBV7-9; d_call: TRBD1; j_call: TRBJ1-2; clone_size: -; cdr3_nt: TGTGCCAGCAGCCACCGGGACAGGCCTAACTATGGCTACACCTTC; cdr3_aa: CASSHRDRPNYGYTF
v_call: TRBV18; d_call: TRBD1; j_call: TRBJ2-7; clone_size: -; cdr3_nt: TGTGCCAGCTCACCGGGCAGGGGGCTCCACGAGCAGTACTTC; cdr3_aa: CASSPGRGLHEQYF
v_call: TRBV7-2; d_call: TRBD1; j_call: TRBJ2-3; clone_size: -; cdr3_nt: TGTGCCAGCAGCTTAAACAGGGGAAGCACAGATACGCAGTATTTT; cdr3_aa: CASSLNRGSTDTQYF
v_call: TRBV9; d_call: -; j_call: TRBJ1-5; clone_size: -; cdr3_nt: TGTGCCAGCAGCGTCCGCGACAATCAGCCCCAGCATTTT; cdr3_aa: CASSVRDNQPQHF
v_call: TRBV5-4; d_call: TRBD2; j_call: TRBJ2-3; clone_size: -; cdr3_nt: TGTGCCAGCAGCCCAGGGACTAGCGGGGCCAAGCAGGCAGATACGCAGTATTTT; cdr3_aa: CASSPGTSGAKQADTQYF
v_call: TRBV19; d_call: -; j_call: TRBJ1-5; clone_size: -; cdr3_nt: TGTGCCAGTAGTATTATGATGGCTAATCAGCCCCAGCATTTT; cdr3_aa: CASSIMMANQPQHF
v_call: TRBV12-5; d_call: -; j_call: TRBJ1-5; clone_size: -; cdr3_nt: TGTGCTAGTGGTTTACCGTCCGGGGATAGCAATCAGCCCCAGCATTTT; cdr3_aa: CASGLPSGDSNQPQHF
v_call: TRBV5-8; d_call: -; j_call: TRBJ1-2; clone_size: few; cdr3_nt: TGTGCCAGCAGCTTCGCGGACAGCAGCTATGGCTACACCTTC; cdr3_aa: CASSFADSSYGYTF
v_call: TRBV4-1; d_call: TRBD1; j_call: TRBJ1-4; clone_size: -; cdr3_nt: TGCGCCAGCAGCGTTCCCTCACAGGGGGCAAGGGGAGCTCTGTTTTTT; cdr3_aa: CASSVPSQGARGALFF
v_call: TRBV5-1; d_call: -; j_call: TRBJ2-5; clone_size: -; cdr3_nt: TGCGCCAGCAGCTATCGGACTACCCTAGGGGAGACCCAGTACTTC; cdr3_aa: CASSYRTTLGETQYF
v_call: TRBV9; d_call: -; j_call: TRBJ1-2; clone_size: -; cdr3_nt: TGTGCCAGCAGCGTTTCGGCAGGGGTAGGAGCTAACTATGGCTACACCTTC; cdr3_aa: CASSVSAGVGANYGYTF
v_call: TRBV6-5; d_call: TRBD1; j_call: TRBJ1-3; clone_size: -; cdr3_nt: TGTGCCAGCGGACAGGGGGCAGTTGGAAACACCATATATTTT; cdr3_aa: CASGQGAVGNTIYF
v_call: TRBV9; d_call: TRBD2; j_call: TRBJ2-3; clone_size: -; cdr3_nt: TGTGCCAGCAGCGTAGCGAGTCTAGCGGGGGGGAAGAATACGCAGTATTTT; cdr3_aa: CASSVASLAGGKNTQYF
v_call: TRBV6-1; d_call: -; j_call: TRBJ1-1; clone_size: -; cdr3_nt: TGTGCCAGCAGTGACGACAGTTCCACTGAAGCTTTCTTT; cdr3_aa: CASSDDSSTEAFF
v_call: TRBV15; d_call: TRBD1; j_call: TRBJ1-3; clone_size: -; cdr3_nt: TGTGCCACGGGCCCAGGGGGCTATGGAAACACCATATATTTT; cdr3_aa: CATGPGGYGNTIYF
v_call: TRBV2; d_call: TRBD2; j_call: TRBJ2-2; clone_size: -; cdr3_nt: TGTGCCAGCAGTGAACCGGGACTAAGTGGCACCGGGGAGCTGTTTTTT; cdr3_aa: CASSEPGLSGTGELFF
v_call: TRBV10-3; d_call: -; j_call: TRBJ2-1; clone_size: -; cdr3_nt: TGTGCCATCCAGGAGGCGAGGACCCGTACCTACAATGAGCAGTTCTTC; cdr3_aa: CAIQEARTRTYNEQFF
v_call: TRBV27; d_call: -; j_call: TRBJ2-1; clone_size: -; cdr3_nt: TGTGCCAGCAGTCACAGTTATGCCTACAATGAGCAGTTCTTC; cdr3_aa: CASSHSYAYNEQFF
v_call: TRBV19; d_call: -; j_call: TRBJ1-3; clone_size: -; cdr3_nt: TGTGCCAGTAGTACGGGAGGAGGGCTCGTCAGATATTTT; cdr3_aa: CASSTGGGLVRYF
v_call: TRBV3-1/TRBV3-2; d_call: TRBD2; j_call: TRBJ2-3; clone_size: -; cdr3_nt: TGTGCCAGCAGCCAACCCGCGGGGGGCACAGATACGCAGTATTTT; cdr3_aa: CASSQPAGGTDTQYF
v_call: TRBV6-2/TRBV6-3; d_call: -; j_call: TRBJ1-3; clone_size: -; cdr3_nt: TGTGCCAGCAGTTACCCCGACACCATATATTTT; cdr3_aa: CASSYPDTIYF
v_call: TRBV18; d_call: -; j_call: TRBJ1-6; clone_size: -; cdr3_nt: TGTGCCAGCTCACCGCTAACAGGGCGGTATAATTCACCCCTCCACTTT; cdr3_aa: CASSPLTGRYNSPLHF
v_call: TRBV7-2; d_call: -; j_call: TRBJ2-1; clone_size: -; cdr3_nt: TGTGCCAGCAGCTTAGCGCCCCCCCCATCAACCGGTGAGCAGTTCTTC; cdr3_aa: CASSLAPPPSTGEQFF
v_call: TRBV11-2; d_call: TRBD2; j_call: TRBJ2-1; clone_size: -; cdr3_nt: TGTGCCAGCAGCTTAGACGGGGGGGCTAGGAATGAGCAGTTCTTC; cdr3_aa: CASSLDGGARNEQFF
v_call: TRBV5-1; d_call: TRBD1; j_call: TRBJ2-7; clone_size: once; cdr3_nt: TGCGCCAGCAGCACAGGACAGGTTCCCTACGAGCAGTACTTC; cdr3_aa: CASSTGQVPYEQYF
v_call: TRBV19; d_call: TRBD2; j_call: TRBJ2-2; clone_size: -; cdr3_nt: TGTGCCAGTAGTATGGGGCTCTATACGACTAGCGGGGGGGCCACCGGGGAGCTGTTTTTT; cdr3_aa: CASSMGLYTTSGGATGELFF
v_call: TRBV7-2; d_call: -; j_call: TRBJ1-2; clone_size: -; cdr3_nt: TGTGCCAGCAGCCTAGGGAAGGAGTTCGGCTACACCTTC; cdr3_aa: CASSLGKEFGYTF
v_call: TRBV6-5; d_call: -; j_call: TRBJ2-2; clone_size: -; cdr3_nt: TGTGCCAGCAGTTACACAGATAACACCGGGGAGCTGTTTTTT; cdr3_aa: CASSYTDNTGELFF
v_call: TRBV19; d_call: TRBD2; j_call: TRBJ2-3; clone_size: -; cdr3_nt: TGTGCCAGTAGTATCTTCGGGGGGGGGCCGGGAGATACGCAGTATTTT; cdr3_aa: CASSIFGGGPGDTQYF
v_call: TRBV20-1; d_call: -; j_call: TRBJ2-7; clone_size: -; cdr3_nt: TGCAGTGCTAGTCCCACAGTGTACGAGCAGTACTTC; cdr3_aa: CSASPTVYEQYF
v_call: TRBV10-3; d_call: -; j_call: TRBJ2-2; clone_size: -; cdr3_nt: TGTGCCATCAGTGAGTCGACTGGAGAGGAGCTGTTTTTT; cdr3_aa: CAISESTGEELFF
v_call: TRBV9; d_call: -; j_call: TRBJ1-6; clone_size: -; cdr3_nt: TGTGCCAGCAGCGTAGACAGCTCCTATAATTCACCCCTCCACTTT; cdr3_aa: CASSVDSSYNSPLHF
v_call: TRBV19; d_call: TRBD1; j_call: TRBJ2-7; clone_size: -; cdr3_nt: TGTGCCAGTAAGGGGGACAGGTTCGTCTCCTACGAGCAGTACTTC; cdr3_aa: CASKGDRFVSYEQYF
v_call: TRBV27; d_call: TRBD2; j_call: TRBJ2-7; clone_size: once; cdr3_nt: TGTGCCAGTTCGAGCGGGGGGTCCGCTGGGGCTTTCTACGAGCAGTACTTC; cdr3_aa: CASSSGGSAGAFYEQYF
v_call: TRBV6-5; d_call: -; j_call: TRBJ1-3; clone_size: -; cdr3_nt: TGTGCCAGCAGTTACGACAGAAGGAACACCATATATTTT; cdr3_aa: CASSYDRRNTIYF
v_call: TRBV7-3; d_call: -; j_call: TRBJ1-1; clone_size: -; cdr3_nt: TGTGCCAGCAGCTTGACCCTTGGAGCGGACACTGAAGCTTTCTTT; cdr3_aa: CASSLTLGADTEAFF
v_call: TRBV9; d_call: TRBD2; j_call: TRBJ2-7; clone_size: -; cdr3_nt: TGTGCCAGCAGCGCGGGACTAGCGGGGAGTTACCTAACATACGAGCAGTACTTC; cdr3_aa: CASSAGLAGSYLTYEQYF
v_call: TRBV29-1; d_call: -; j_call: TRBJ1-4; clone_size: -; cdr3_nt: TGCAGCGTAGTACTATCCGGGGATAATCGTGAAAAACTGTTTTTT; cdr3_aa: CSVVLSGDNREKLFF
v_call: TRBV10-3; d_call: -; j_call: TRBJ2-2; clone_size: once; cdr3_nt: TGTGCCACAACCGGGACACCGAACACCGGGGAGCTGTTTTTT; cdr3_aa: CATTGTPNTGELFF
v_call: TRBV27; d_call: TRBD1; j_call: TRBJ1-5; clone_size: -; cdr3_nt: TGTGCCAGCAGTGTACAGGGGGACAATCAGCCCCAGCATTTT; cdr3_aa: CASSVQGDNQPQHF
v_call: TRBV6-5; d_call: TRBD1; j_call: TRBJ2-1; clone_size: -; cdr3_nt: TGTGCCAGCAGCAAGGACAGGGGGTTTTACAATGAGCAGTTCTTC; cdr3_aa: CASSKDRGFYNEQFF
v_call: TRBV10-3; d_call: TRBD2; j_call: TRBJ2-3; clone_size: -; cdr3_nt: TGTGCCATCTCACGGCTAGCGGGGATAGATACGCAGTATTTT; cdr3_aa: CAISRLAGIDTQYF